The clone carrying this TCR beta chain has just one count. J was trimmed by 2 bases and V by 5 bases; bases with no gene match: 6. The CDR3 runs to 15 residues. Germline assignment: CDR1 LNHDA and CDR2 SQIVND (reference sequence). The source of the sample is a study of T cell changes during pregnancy in multiple sclerosis. Here immunoSEQ multiplex PCR was the method, and the copy in TCRdb shows in-frame clones only, minus some. The profile covers 130,000 or so clones, with about 95% appearing a single time and around 0.46% taken by the ten largest. The specimen comprised peripheral blood, sampled after pregnancy. The chain couples TRBV19 to TRBJ2-7; the match to TRBD2 covers 10 bases. The clonotype comes from a female donor with multiple sclerosis, enrolled in a pregnancy study. The CDR3 DNA sequence: TGTGCCAGTAGTGCAAGACTAGCGGGTGCCTACGAGCAGTACTTC. This translates into CASSARLAGAYEQYF.